These T cell receptor beta chains were read from a single sample in a study of blood T cell repertoires in COVID-19. This table comes from immunoSEQ multiplex PCR, and its TCRdb copy is limited to in-frame clones, with some not included. This table has roughly 300,000 clones, about 81% appearing once. The sequencing sample was made of peripheral blood. These receptor sequences come from a human donor with COVID-19, enrolled during active disease. The donor label of this sample is uncertain. Both conserved end residues are trimmed from each CDR3.

TRBJ2-1	TRBV5-4	ASSLVSGGWDEQF
TRBJ1-1	TRBV7-9	ASSPRAGGRNTEAF
TRBJ1-2	TRBV5-6	ASSPSGTVYGYT
TRBJ1-2	TRBV30	AWSFPTGRYGYT
TRBJ2-3	TRBV19	ASSIVPAGGADTQY
TRBJ2-1	TRBV10-2	ASSGGDLSGEQF
TRBJ2-7	TRBV5-1	ASSFRDRGYEQY
TRBJ2-7	TRBV28	ASSKLGLAERSSYEQY
TRBJ2-1	TRBV5-5	ASSGGTAYNEQF
TRBJ2-7	TRBV5-6	ASSSGQGSYEQY
TRBJ2-3	TRBV11-3	ASSSRVSGGVDTQY
TRBJ2-3	TRBV18	ASSPEISTDTQY
TRBJ1-2	TRBV28	ASIGGSGGYT
TRBJ1-1	TRBV7-3	ASSLTEGAEAF
TRBJ2-7	TRBV28	ASRERGTAYYEQY
TRBJ2-2	TRBV3-1/TRBV3-2	ASSPARSGGELF
TRBJ2-1	TRBV30	AWSLLAGPTYNEQF
TRBJ1-1	TRBV7-9	ASSRGGLNTEAF
TRBJ2-7	TRBV7-3	ASSSSSEQY
TRBJ1-1	TRBV7-3	ASSADNFEAF
TRBJ1-3	TRBV28	ASSLVTGGNTIY
TRBJ1-2	TRBV7-9	ASSLLDNYGYT
TRBJ2-2	TRBV3-1/TRBV3-2	ASSHAGFTGELF
TRBJ2-5	TRBV27	ASSRVGREETQY
TRBJ2-5	TRBV5-4	ASSSTGVGETQY
TRBJ1-2	TRBV30	ATESRGSNYGYT
TRBJ2-7	TRBV24-1	ATSVTSGSQQY
TRBJ1-4	TRBV25-1	ASHRSGGEKLF
TRBJ1-5	TRBV7-6	ASSPTWGVVGNQPQH
TRBJ2-5	TRBV5-1	ASSLLTGEETQY
TRBJ2-7	TRBV20-1	SASGGTNSYEQY
TRBJ2-2	TRBV9	ASSVGTATGELF
TRBJ1-6	TRBV30	AWSGQGAANSPLH
TRBJ2-3	TRBV5-6	ASSLRMGDYTDTQY
TRBJ2-1	TRBV9	ASSPFGQTNNEQF
TRBJ1-6	TRBV7-9	ASSLVAGGNSPLH
TRBJ1-1	TRBV9	ASSVYREQGGPNTEAF
TRBJ2-1	TRBV11-3	ASSSRTGGTYNEQF
TRBJ1-2	TRBV7-3	ASSGGTALTGGYT
TRBJ2-7	TRBV3-1/TRBV3-2	ASSQGSLAGAEQY
TRBJ2-2	TRBV4-3	ASSHLTGEGNTGELF
TRBJ2-7	TRBV19	ASSIRDRGPGEQY
TRBJ1-1	TRBV9	ASGRENTEAF
TRBJ2-7	TRBV4-1	ASSDGAGREQY
TRBJ2-1	TRBV7-2	ASSFRRGYNEQF
TRBJ2-5	TRBV29-1	SVTRSETQY
TRBJ2-3	TRBV5-6	ASSLAVGGDTQY
TRBJ1-2	TRBV5-1	ASSLEQSGKDGYT